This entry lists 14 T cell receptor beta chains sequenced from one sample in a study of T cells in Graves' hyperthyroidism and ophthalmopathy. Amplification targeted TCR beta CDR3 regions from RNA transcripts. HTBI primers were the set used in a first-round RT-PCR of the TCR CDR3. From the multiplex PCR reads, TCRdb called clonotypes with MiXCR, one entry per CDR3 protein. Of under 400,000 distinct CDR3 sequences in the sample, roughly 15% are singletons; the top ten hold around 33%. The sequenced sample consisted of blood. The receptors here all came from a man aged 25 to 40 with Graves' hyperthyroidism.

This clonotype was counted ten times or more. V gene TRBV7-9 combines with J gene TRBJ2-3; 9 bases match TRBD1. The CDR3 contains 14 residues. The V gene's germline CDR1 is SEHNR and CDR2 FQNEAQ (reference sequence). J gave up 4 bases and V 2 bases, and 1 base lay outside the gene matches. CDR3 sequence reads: CASSLTGGADTQYF. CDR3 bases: TGTGCCAGCAGCTTAACAGGGGGCGCAGATACGCAGTATTTT.

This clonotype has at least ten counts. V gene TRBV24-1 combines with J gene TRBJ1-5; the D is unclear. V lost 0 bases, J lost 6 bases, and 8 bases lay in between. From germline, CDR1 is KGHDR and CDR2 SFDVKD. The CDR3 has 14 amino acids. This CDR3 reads CATSDLQVSQPQHF. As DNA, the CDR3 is TGTGCCACCAGTGATTTGCAGGTCTCTCAGCCCCAGCATTTT.

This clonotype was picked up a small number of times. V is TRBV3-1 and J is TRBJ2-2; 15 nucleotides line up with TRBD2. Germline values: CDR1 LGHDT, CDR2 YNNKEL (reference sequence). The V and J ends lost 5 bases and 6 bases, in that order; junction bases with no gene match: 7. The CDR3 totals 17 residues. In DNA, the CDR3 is TGTGCCAGCAGCAAGGGACTAGCGGGAGGAACCCCCGGGGAGCTGTTTTTT. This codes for CASSKGLAGGTPGELFF.

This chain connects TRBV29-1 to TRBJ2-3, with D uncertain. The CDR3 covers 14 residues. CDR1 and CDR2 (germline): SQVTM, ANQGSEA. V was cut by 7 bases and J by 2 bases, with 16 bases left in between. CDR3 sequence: CSAARVAATDTQYF. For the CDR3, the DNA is TGCAGCGCCGCAAGGGTGGCGGCCACAGATACGCAGTATTTT.

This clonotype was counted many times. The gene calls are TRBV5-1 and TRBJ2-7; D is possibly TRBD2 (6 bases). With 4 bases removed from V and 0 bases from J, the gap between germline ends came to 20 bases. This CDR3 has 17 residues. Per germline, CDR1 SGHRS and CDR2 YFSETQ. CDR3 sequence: CASSLGFGRGSSYEQYF. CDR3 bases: TGCGCCAGCAGCCTTGGATTTGGGCGGGGAAGCTCCTACGAGCAGTACTTC.

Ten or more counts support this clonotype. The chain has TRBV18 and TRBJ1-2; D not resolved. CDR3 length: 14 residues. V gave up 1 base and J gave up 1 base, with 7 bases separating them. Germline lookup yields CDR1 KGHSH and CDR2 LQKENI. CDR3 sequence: CASSPLNSNYGYTF. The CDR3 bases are TGTGCCAGCTCACCACTCAACAGTAACTATGGCTACACCTTC.

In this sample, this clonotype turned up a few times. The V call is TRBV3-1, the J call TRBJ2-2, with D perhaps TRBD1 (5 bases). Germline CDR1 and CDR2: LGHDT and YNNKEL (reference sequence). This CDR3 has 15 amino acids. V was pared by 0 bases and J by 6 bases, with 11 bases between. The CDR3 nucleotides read TGTGCCAGCAGCCAAGAGGCAGGGTGGGCCGGGGAGCTGTTTTTT. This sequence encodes CASSQEAGWAGELFF.

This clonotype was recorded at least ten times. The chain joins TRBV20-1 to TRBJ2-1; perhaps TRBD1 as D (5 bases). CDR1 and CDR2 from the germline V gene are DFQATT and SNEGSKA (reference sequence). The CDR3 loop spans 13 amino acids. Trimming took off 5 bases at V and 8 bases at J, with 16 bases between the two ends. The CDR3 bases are TGCAGTGCTCCGACAGTCCCACCGGATGAGCAGTTCTTC. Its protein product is CSAPTVPPDEQFF.

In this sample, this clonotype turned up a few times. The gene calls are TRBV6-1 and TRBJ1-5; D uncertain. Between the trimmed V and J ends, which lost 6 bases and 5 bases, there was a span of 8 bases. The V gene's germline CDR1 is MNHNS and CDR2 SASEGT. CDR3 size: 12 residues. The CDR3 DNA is TGTGCCAGCAGGGACGGCTATCAGCCCCAGCATTTT. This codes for CASRDGYQPQHF.

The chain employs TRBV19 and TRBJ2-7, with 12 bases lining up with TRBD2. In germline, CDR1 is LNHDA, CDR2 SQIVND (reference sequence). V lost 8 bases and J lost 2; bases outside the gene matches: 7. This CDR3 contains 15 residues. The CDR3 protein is CASGLAGGPTYEQYF. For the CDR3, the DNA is TGTGCCAGTGGCCTAGCGGGAGGGCCTACCTACGAGCAGTACTTC.

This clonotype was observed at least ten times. The CDR3 loop is CASSHGTEQYF. The CDR3 region has the DNA TGTGCCAGCAGCCACGGTACAGAGCAGTACTTC. The chain links TRBV14 to TRBJ2-7; D not resolved. V was shortened by 3 bases and J by 7 bases, with 7 bases between the two germline ends. The CDR3 is 11 residues long. Germline-derived CDR1 and CDR2 are SGHDN and FVKESK. Together with reference TRBV14 and TRBJ2-7, the CDR3 gives the full variable domain: EAGVTQFPSHSVIEKGQTVTLRCDPISGHDNLYWYRRVMGKEIKFLLHFVKESKQDESGMPNNRFLAERTGGTYSTLKVQPAELEDSGVYFCASSHGTEQYFGPGTRLTVT.

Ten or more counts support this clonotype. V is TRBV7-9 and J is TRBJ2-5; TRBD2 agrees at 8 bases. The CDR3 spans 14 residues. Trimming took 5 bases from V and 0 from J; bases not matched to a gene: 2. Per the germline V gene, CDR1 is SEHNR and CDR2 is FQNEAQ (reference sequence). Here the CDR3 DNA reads TGTGCCAGCAGCGCGACTAGCGACCAAGAGACCCAGTACTTC. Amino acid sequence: CASSATSDQETQYF.

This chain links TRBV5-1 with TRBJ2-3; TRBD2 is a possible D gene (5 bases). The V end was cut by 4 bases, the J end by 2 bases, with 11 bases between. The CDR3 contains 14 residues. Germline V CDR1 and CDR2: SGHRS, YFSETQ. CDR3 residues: CASSLEGSTDTQYF. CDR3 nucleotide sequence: TGCGCCAGCAGCCTAGAGGGATCCACAGATACGCAGTATTTT.

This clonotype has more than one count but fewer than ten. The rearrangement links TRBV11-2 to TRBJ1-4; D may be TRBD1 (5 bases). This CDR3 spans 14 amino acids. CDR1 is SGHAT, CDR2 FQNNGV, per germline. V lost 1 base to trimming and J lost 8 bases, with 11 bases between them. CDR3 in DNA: TGTGCCAGCAGCTTAGCTAGGGACCGGGAAAAACTGTTTTTT. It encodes CASSLARDREKLFF.